A single sample is the source of the 25 T cell receptor beta chains below, sequenced in a study of blood T cell repertoires in COVID-19. Generated by immunoSEQ multiplex PCR, the TCRdb table keeps only in-frame clones and is missing some. The repertoire holds 25,000 to 35,000 clones, with around 90% as singletons. Source material: peripheral blood. These receptors all stem from a human donor in a cohort sampled during active COVID-19. The donor label of this sample is uncertain.

CDR3 residues: CASSLPGLAGTQVQQYF. The CDR3, as DNA: TGTGCCAGCAGTTTGCCGGGACTAGCGGGAACACAGGTGCAGCAGTACTTC. V gene TRBV28 combines with J gene TRBJ2-7, with 13 bases aligning to TRBD2. The V and J ends lost 3 bases and 8 bases, in that order; junction bases with no gene match: 13. Germline CDR1 is MDHEN and CDR2 is SYDVKM. The CDR3 consists of 17 residues.

The chain combines TRBV30 with TRBJ2-1, with TRBD2 matching 7 bases. Trimming at V came to 7 bases and at J to 2 bases, leaving 5 bases not matched to a gene. The CDR3 runs 13 residues. Per the germline V gene, CDR1 is GTSNPN and CDR2 is SVGIG (reference sequence). CDR3 nucleotide sequence: TGTGCCTCGGGACTAAATACCTACAATGAGCAGTTCTTC. Residues: CASGLNTYNEQFF.

The genes are TRBV7-9 and TRBJ1-1; weak D call: TRBD1 (6 bases). This CDR3 contains 15 residues. The V gene's germline CDR1 is SEHNR and CDR2 FQNEAQ (reference sequence). Trimming pared 1 base from V and 1 base from J, leaving 10 bases between. The CDR3 DNA is TGTGCCAGCAGCTTAGGGCGGGGGGCGAACACTGAAGCTTTCTTT. The encoded protein is CASSLGRGANTEAFF.

The chain carries TRBV11-2 and TRBJ2-1, with D unresolved. The length of the CDR3 is 15 residues. V dropped 0 bases and J dropped 6 bases, with 12 bases sitting between them. From germline, CDR1 is SGHAT and CDR2 FQNNGV. CDR3 DNA: TGTGCCAGCAGCTTAGATCGAGGAACCCCCAATGAGCAGTTCTTC. As protein: CASSLDRGTPNEQFF.

V gene TRBV2 combines with J gene TRBJ2-3; D may be TRBD1 (5 bases). This CDR3 spans 14 amino acids. V was cut by 7 bases and J by 2 bases, with 13 bases left in between. The germline V gene encodes CDR1 SNHLY and CDR2 FYNNEI. The chain's CDR3 is CASTRQGSTDTQYF. The CDR3 nucleotides read TGTGCCAGCACTCGGCAGGGCTCCACAGATACGCAGTATTTT.

This CDR3 is CASSVRTSGRTDTQYF. CDR3 bases: TGTGCCAGCAGCGTTAGGACTAGCGGCCGCACAGATACGCAGTATTTT. J is TRBJ2-3 and V is TRBV9, with TRBD2 matching 10 bases. CDR1 and CDR2 from the germline V gene are SGDLS and YYNGEE. The CDR3 extends over 16 amino acids. The trim removed 2 bases at V and 1 base at J, leaving 4 bases unmatched.

A single count supports this clone. The chain carries TRBV19 and TRBJ1-5, with TRBD1 as a possible D gene (6 bases). Germline V gene data show CDR1 as LNHDA and CDR2 as SQIVND (reference sequence). The CDR3 sequence is 14 residues long. Trimming stripped 10 bases from V and 1 base from J, with 14 bases between. CDR3 protein: CATSRGASNQPQHF. The CDR3 DNA sequence: TGTGCCACCTCGCGGGGGGCGAGCAATCAGCCCCAGCATTTT.

This sequence joins TRBV5-1 and TRBJ2-3; perhaps TRBD1 as D (5 bases). CDR1 and CDR2 from the germline V gene are SGHRS and YFSETQ. This CDR3 is built from 18 residues. With 0 bases removed from V and 1 base from J, the gap between germline ends came to 18 bases. In nucleotides, the CDR3 is TGCGCCAGCAGCTTGGGAAATAGCCGGATACAGGGCACAGATACGCAGTATTTT. Residues: CASSLGNSRIQGTDTQYF. Variable domain in full (rest from reference TRBV5-1 and TRBJ2-3): KAGVTQTPRYLIKTRGQQVTLSCSPISGHRSVSWYQQTPGQGLQFLFEYFSETQRNKGNFPGRFSGRQFSNSRSEMNVSTLELGDSALYLCASSLGNSRIQGTDTQYFGPGTRLTVL.

CDR3 bases: TGTGCCTGGAGTGGGTCGGGGGGGCCTGAAGCTTTCTTT. Encoded protein: CAWSGSGGPEAFF. The rearrangement joins TRBV30 to TRBJ1-1, with D maybe TRBD1 (6 bases). V lost 1 base and J lost 6, with 12 bases in between. CDR3 length: 13 residues. The germline V gene encodes CDR1 GTSNPN and CDR2 SVGIG (reference sequence).

The V and J genes are TRBV5-1 and TRBJ1-1, with a weak D call TRBD1 (5 bases). The germline V gene encodes CDR1 SGHRS and CDR2 YFSETQ. V lost 5 bases and J lost 1, with 15 bases in between. The CDR3 sequence is 15 residues long. The CDR3 is CASRARGGPNTEAFF. CDR3 bases: TGCGCCAGCAGGGCCCGGGGGGGTCCGAACACTGAAGCTTTCTTT. Looking up the rest from reference TRBV5-1 and TRBJ1-1 gives the full variable domain: KAGVTQTPRYLIKTRGQQVTLSCSPISGHRSVSWYQQTPGQGLQFLFEYFSETQRNKGNFPGRFSGRQFSNSRSEMNVSTLELGDSALYLCASRARGGPNTEAFFGQGTRLTVV.

The V and J genes are TRBV18 and TRBJ1-4, with D uncertain. The CDR3 is 13 amino acids. Germline V CDR1 and CDR2: KGHSH, LQKENI. V was clipped by 3 bases and J by 2 bases, with 4 bases between them. CDR3 DNA sequence: TGTGCCAGCTCACCCGGGACTAATGAAAAACTGTTTTTT. This codes for CASSPGTNEKLFF. The full variable domain, rest sourced from reference TRBV18 and TRBJ1-4, is NAGVMQNPRHLVRRRGQEARLRCSPMKGHSHVYWYRQLPEEGLKFMVYLQKENIIDESGMPKERFSAEFPKEGPSILRIQQVVRGDSAAYFCASSPGTNEKLFFGSGTQLSVL.

This sequence joins TRBV11-3 and TRBJ2-5, with D unresolved. Trimming took 2 bases from V and 2 from J, leaving 6 bases between them. This CDR3 is 13 amino acids long. The germline CDR1 and CDR2 sequences are SGHNT and YENEEA. CDR3 amino acids: CASSLQAQETQYF. The CDR3 DNA is TGTGCCAGCAGCTTACAGGCGCAAGAGACCCAGTACTTC.

Here the CDR3 reads CASSLDGRREAFF. CDR3 bases: TGTGCCAGCAGCCTGGACGGGAGGCGGGAAGCTTTCTTT. The chain is built from TRBV7-9 and TRBJ1-1; D is unclear. With 5 bases removed from V and 8 bases from J, the gap between germline ends came to 15 bases. The CDR3 runs to 13 residues. The germline V gene encodes CDR1 SEHNR and CDR2 FQNEAQ (reference sequence).

The rearrangement uses TRBV5-4 and TRBJ2-3; 7 nucleotides align to TRBD1. Germline V gene lookup returns CDR1 SGHNT and CDR2 YYREEE (reference sequence). The CDR3 is made up of 14 amino acids. V dropped 4 bases and J dropped 4; count of bases not matched to a gene: 6. The CDR3: CASSPTGDADTQYF. CDR3 nucleotides: TGTGCCAGCAGCCCCACAGGGGACGCAGATACGCAGTATTTT.

This chain links TRBV19 with TRBJ1-5; 7 positions match TRBD1. Germline trimming cut 5 bases from V and 2 bases from J; bases unmatched to any gene: 3. Germline values: CDR1 LNHDA, CDR2 SQIVND (reference sequence). The CDR3 contains 14 residues. CDR3 region: CASSPGQGNQPQHF. CDR3 nucleotides: TGTGCCAGTAGTCCAGGACAGGGCAATCAGCCCCAGCATTTT.

This clone was detected only once. The chain uses TRBV5-4 and TRBJ2-2; 12 bases are a match to TRBD2. This CDR3 region has 18 residues. With V trimmed by 4 bases and J by 4 bases, 11 bases remained unmatched. Germline CDR1 is SGHNT and CDR2 is YYREEE (reference sequence). The CDR3 DNA follows: TGTGCCAGCAGCCCTGGACTAGCGGGAAGGGCGGGCACCGGGGAGCTGTTTTTT. Its protein is CASSPGLAGRAGTGELFF.

In this sample, this clone turned up once. The genes are TRBV2 and TRBJ1-3, with D maybe TRBD1 (6 bases). The CDR3 loop spans 14 amino acids. The V and J ends lost 8 bases and 0 bases respectively, with 11 bases between them. Germline-derived CDR1 and CDR2 are SNHLY and FYNNEI. The CDR3 sequence: CASRQGPSGNTIYF. CDR3 nucleotide sequence: TGTGCCAGCCGGCAGGGGCCCTCTGGAAACACCATATATTTT.

This clone was counted once. The chain is built from TRBV24-1 and TRBJ1-4; maybe TRBD1 (5 bases). CDR3 length equals 14 residues. V lost 4 bases and J 7 bases, leaving 12 bases between the germline ends. CDR1 and CDR2 from the germline V gene are KGHDR and SFDVKD. CDR3 sequence reads: CATSDGTWGEKLFF. CDR3 sequence (DNA): TGTGCCACCAGTGACGGGACTTGGGGTGAAAAACTGTTTTTT.

The chain carries TRBV5-1 and TRBJ1-6; 9 nucleotides agree with TRBD1. The junction had 6 bases not matched to a gene; V was cut back by 4 bases and J by 7 bases. The germline CDR1 and CDR2 sequences are SGHRS and YFSETQ. The CDR3 runs 15 residues. The CDR3 loop is CASSVGDRVNSPLHF. In DNA, the CDR3 is TGCGCCAGCAGCGTAGGGGACAGGGTAAATTCACCCCTCCACTTT.

The chain links TRBV5-6 to TRBJ2-7; maybe TRBD2 (5 bases). V was cut by 5 bases and J by 2 bases, with 8 bases left in between. The CDR3 contains 12 residues. Germline values: CDR1 SGHDT, CDR2 YYEEEE. The CDR3 region is CASSSGTYEQYF. DNA of the CDR3: TGTGCCAGCAGTTCCGGGACCTACGAGCAGTACTTC.

The genes are TRBV28 and TRBJ2-1, with D perhaps matching TRBD1 (6 bases). CDR1 is MDHEN, CDR2 SYDVKM, per germline. This CDR3 spans 13 amino acids. V was cut by 6 bases and J by 3 bases, with 9 bases left in between. The CDR3 is CASRTGSYNEQFF. The CDR3 nucleotides read TGTGCCAGCAGAACAGGGAGCTACAATGAGCAGTTCTTC.

The chain is built from TRBV9 and TRBJ2-3; the match to TRBD2 covers 7 bases. CDR1 and CDR2 from the germline V gene are SGDLS and YYNGEE. This CDR3 region has 15 residues. J was trimmed by 2 bases and V by 1 base; bases with no gene match: 4. The CDR3 DNA sequence: TGTGCCAGCAGCGTAAGCGGGGCCTTCACAGATACGCAGTATTTT. Encoded protein: CASSVSGAFTDTQYF.

The J gene is TRBJ2-7, the V gene TRBV5-1; 7 nucleotides match TRBD2. The CDR3 is 14 amino acids. In germline, CDR1 is SGHRS, CDR2 YFSETQ. The V gene end was trimmed by 0 bases and the J gene end by 5 bases; junction bases not matched to a gene: 5. In nucleotides, the CDR3 is TGCGCCAGCAGCTTGGGGACTAGTCGGGACGAGCAGTACTTC. Amino acids: CASSLGTSRDEQYF.

This clone is deemed large. The V and J genes are TRBV27 and TRBJ2-3; D unclear. CDR3 size: 13 residues. The V end lost 2 bases, the J end lost 0 bases, and 3 bases lay between the germline ends. From germline, CDR1 is MNHEY and CDR2 SMNVEV (reference sequence). As DNA, the CDR3 is TGTGCCAGCAGTTTACTTAGCACAGATACGCAGTATTTT. Translating gives CASSLLSTDTQYF.

The rearrangement joins TRBV13 to TRBJ2-5; 12 bases line up with TRBD1. J lost 5 bases, V lost 0 bases, and 16 bases had no gene match. The CDR3 is 20 amino acids. Germline V gene lookup returns CDR1 PRHDT and CDR2 FYEKMQ (reference sequence). The CDR3 bases are TGTGCCAGCAGCTTAGGGGGGACAGGGGGCGAAAATGTAAGGTTGGAGACCCAGTACTTC. Its protein is CASSLGGTGGENVRLETQYF.